These 31 T cell receptor beta chains were all obtained from the same sample, sequenced in a study of blood T cell repertoires in COVID-19. Some clones are missing from TCRdb's copy, which holds only in-frame ones; the method was immunoSEQ multiplex PCR. The sample holds roughly 150,000 clones, more than 75% seen once. Sequenced material: peripheral blood. The receptors derive from a human donor in a cohort sampled during active COVID-19.

This chain links TRBV9 with TRBJ1-1; no firm D call. Germline CDR1 reads SGDLS; CDR2 reads YYNGEE. The CDR3 consists of 13 residues. Between the trimmed V and J ends, which lost 0 bases and 1 base, there was a span of 4 bases. The CDR3 is CASSVVQNTEAFF. The CDR3 DNA reads TGTGCCAGCAGCGTAGTCCAGAACACTGAAGCTTTCTTT.

The chain has TRBV5-1 and TRBJ2-5; 12 bases match TRBD2. CDR1 SGHRS and CDR2 YFSETQ come from the germline V gene. Germline trimming cut 4 bases from V and 5 bases from J; bases unmatched to any gene: 9. The CDR3 runs 16 residues. CDR3 coding DNA: TGCGCCAGCAGCCCGAAGACTAGCGGGAGTTTTGAGACCCAGTACTTC. It specifies CASSPKTSGSFETQYF.

The rearrangement links TRBV11-3 to TRBJ2-2; tentative D call: TRBD1 (5 bases). CDR3 length equals 20 residues. The V and J ends lost 0 bases and 1 base respectively, with 21 bases between them. Germline CDR1 SGHNT, CDR2 YENEEA. The CDR3 spells CASSLEGLFRAGMNTGELFF. CDR3 nucleotide sequence: TGTGCCAGCAGCTTAGAGGGCCTTTTCCGTGCAGGGATGAACACCGGGGAGCTGTTTTTT.

The chain employs TRBV28 and TRBJ1-5, with D perhaps TRBD1 (5 bases). This CDR3 region has 15 residues. Germline CDR1 reads MDHEN; CDR2 reads SYDVKM. The V end was cut by 1 base, the J end by 3 bases, with 10 bases between. The CDR3 spells CASSLFGRANQPQHF. The CDR3 DNA reads TGTGCCAGCAGTTTATTCGGCAGGGCCAATCAGCCCCAGCATTTT.

The V gene is TRBV28, the J gene TRBJ2-2, with a possible D match to TRBD2 (6 bases). Trimming removed 6 bases at V and 4 bases at J, with 12 bases between. The CDR3 length is 14 residues. Germline V gene sequence: CDR1 MDHEN, CDR2 SYDVKM. CDR3 in DNA: TGTGCCAGCAGCTATCTAGCGTCCACCGGGGAGCTGTTTTTT. It specifies CASSYLASTGELFF.

The rearrangement links TRBV27 to TRBJ2-1; TRBD2 matches 7 bases. The CDR3 runs to 16 residues. Germline assignment: CDR1 MNHEY and CDR2 SMNVEV (reference sequence). V lost 2 bases to trimming and J lost 0 bases; unmatched junction nucleotides: 4. DNA of the CDR3: TGTGCCAGCAGTTTACTAGGCGGGAGCTCCTACAATGAGCAGTTCTTC. It translates to CASSLLGGSSYNEQFF.

This clone appeared once. CDR3 loop: CASSEDGIVWTSTDTQYF. Written as DNA, the CDR3 is TGTGCCAGCAGTGAAGACGGAATAGTCTGGACTAGCACAGATACGCAGTATTTT. V is TRBV2 and J is TRBJ2-3; tentative D call: TRBD2 (5 bases). Germline CDR1 and CDR2: SNHLY and FYNNEI. The CDR3 runs to 18 residues. The V end lost 1 base, the J end lost 0 bases, and 17 bases lay between the germline ends.

The CDR3 nucleotides are TGTGCCAGCGATGGTAGCGGGGGCTCTCAAGAGACCCAGTACTTC. It codes for CASDGSGGSQETQYF. The chain employs TRBV28 and TRBJ2-5, with 9 bases that match TRBD2. In germline, CDR1 is MDHEN, CDR2 SYDVKM. V lost 8 bases, J lost 2 bases, and 9 bases stayed unmatched. This CDR3 spans 15 amino acids.

This clone was seen more than once but under ten times. V and J are TRBV12-5 and TRBJ1-2, with 8 bases lining up with TRBD1. Trimming removed 5 bases from V and 3 bases from J; junction bases left unmatched: 2. Germline CDR1 is LGHNT and CDR2 is FRNRAP. The CDR3 spans 13 residues. CDR3 DNA sequence: TGTGCTAGTGGTCCGACAGGGGACTATGGCTACACCTTC. Amino acid sequence: CASGPTGDYGYTF.

The chain links TRBV7-3 to TRBJ2-1, with 8 nucleotides matching TRBD2. Per germline, CDR1 SGHTA and CDR2 FQGTGA. This CDR3 region has 15 residues. After removal of 4 bases from V and 9 bases from J, the junction contained 11 bases not matched to a gene. The CDR3 region is CASSSTGGRRGEQFF. In DNA form, the CDR3 reads TGTGCCAGCAGCTCTACGGGAGGGCGGCGAGGTGAGCAGTTCTTC. Supplemented by reference TRBV7-3 and TRBJ2-1, the full variable domain reads GAGVSQTPSNKVTEKGKYVELRCDPISGHTALYWYRQSLGQGPEFLIYFQGTGAADDSGLPNDRFFAVRPEGSVSTLKIQRTERGDSAVYLCASSSTGGRRGEQFFGPGTRLTVL.

J is TRBJ1-2 and V is TRBV27; D is uncertain. This CDR3 region has 13 residues. V lost 2 bases and J lost 6, with 10 bases in between. CDR1 MNHEY and CDR2 SMNVEV come from the germline V gene (reference sequence). CDR3 amino acids: CASSLRGDDGYTF. The CDR3 coding sequence is TGTGCCAGCAGTTTACGGGGAGATGATGGCTACACCTTC.

This clone was picked up one time. This sequence joins TRBV28 and TRBJ1-2; D is perhaps TRBD1 (5 bases). This CDR3 has 14 residues. Germline loops: CDR1 MDHEN, CDR2 SYDVKM. Trimming shortened V by 3 bases and J by 5 bases, and 13 bases separated the two germline ends. In DNA form, the CDR3 reads TGTGCCAGCAGTTTGGGGGGGTTTACATATGGCTACACCTTC. This encodes CASSLGGFTYGYTF.

This clone occurred once. This chain connects TRBV27 to TRBJ1-2; D is possibly TRBD1 (6 bases). Germline loops: CDR1 MNHEY, CDR2 SMNVEV (reference sequence). V was clipped by 5 bases and J by 6 bases, with 16 bases between them. The CDR3 is 14 residues long. The CDR3 spells CASSTVGTTNGYTF. The CDR3 DNA follows: TGTGCCAGCAGTACGGTCGGGACAACTAATGGCTACACCTTC.

The chain has TRBV3-1 (or the pseudogene TRBV3-2) and TRBJ2-7, with 8 bases aligning to TRBD1. Germline-derived CDR1 and CDR2 are LGHDT and YNNKEL (reference sequence). Trimming took 6 bases from V and 3 from J; bases not matched to a gene: 10. CDR3 length: 15 amino acids. The CDR3, as DNA: TGTGCCAGCAGTCAAAGAAGCACAGGGGGCTACGAGCAGTACTTC. Encoded protein: CASSQRSTGGYEQYF.

In the case of this clone: One end of the junction is discordant with germline, which a read error may explain. V usage is TRBV7-7 and J usage is TRBJ2-1; 7 nucleotides line up with TRBD1. Germline V CDR1 and CDR2: SSHAT, FNYEAQ (reference sequence). CDR3 size: 14 residues. CDR3 in amino acids: CASSPDRSGNEQFF. As DNA, the CDR3 is TGTGCTAGCAGCCCGGACAGGTCTGGGAATGAGCAGTTCTTC.

The chain uses TRBV5-1 and TRBJ1-1; TRBD1 is a possible D gene (5 bases). This CDR3 contains 14 residues. Per the germline V gene, CDR1 is SGHRS and CDR2 is YFSETQ. V lost 0 bases, J lost 7 bases, and 13 bases lay in between. CDR3 in DNA: TGCGCCAGCAGCTTGGGACGTTACGGGGGTGAAGCTTTCTTT. It encodes CASSLGRYGGEAFF.

The rearrangement links TRBV2 to TRBJ1-5; D remains unclear. V lost 4 bases and J lost 0, with 7 bases in between. The germline gives CDR1 SNHLY, CDR2 FYNNEI. This CDR3 comprises 14 residues. The CDR3 nucleotides read TGTGCCAGCAGTGTCTCCCCTAGCAATCAGCCCCAGCATTTT. The encoded protein is CASSVSPSNQPQHF.

This chain links TRBV24-1 with TRBJ2-3, with 7 bases identical to TRBD2. Trimming cost V 4 bases and J 4 bases; bases outside gene matches: 4. The CDR3 sequence is 14 residues long. Germline CDR1 and CDR2: KGHDR and SFDVKD. DNA of the CDR3: TGTGCCACCAGTGAAGTGGGGGGGTCAGATACGCAGTATTTT. Residues: CATSEVGGSDTQYF.

This rearrangement joins TRBV27 to TRBJ2-3; 7 bases map to TRBD1. The CDR3 totals 14 residues. Per germline, CDR1 MNHEY and CDR2 SMNVEV (reference sequence). With 7 bases clipped from V and 6 bases from J, the junction kept 10 bases outside the gene matches. The CDR3 DNA is TGTGCCAGCATGTGGACAGGTCTCCCGGATACGCAGTATTTT. This gives the protein CASMWTGLPDTQYF.

The rearrangement joins TRBV2 to TRBJ2-7, with TRBD2 matching over 8 bases. J was trimmed by 7 bases and V by 1 base; bases with no gene match: 9. Germline lookup yields CDR1 SNHLY and CDR2 FYNNEI. There are 15 residues in the CDR3. CDR3 amino acids: CASSEGLGGRNEQYF. The CDR3 DNA follows: TGTGCCAGCAGTGAAGGCCTGGGCGGGAGGAATGAGCAGTACTTC.

This chain uses TRBV6-4 with TRBJ2-7, with TRBD2 identical over 9 bases. With V trimmed by 11 bases and J by 4 bases, 3 bases remained unmatched. The CDR3 sequence is 11 residues long. CDR1 is MRHNA, CDR2 SNTAGT, per germline. CDR3 DNA: TGTGCCCGCGGGAGGGGGTACGAGCAGTACTTC. Translating gives CARGRGYEQYF.

The chain links TRBV6-6 to TRBJ2-1; TRBD1 matches 9 bases. V gave up 6 bases and J gave up 6 bases; unmatched junction bases: 6. This CDR3 spans 14 amino acids. Looked up from germline, CDR1 is MNHNY and CDR2 is SVGAGI (reference sequence). The CDR3 sequence is CASRPGQGSNEQFF. CDR3 bases: TGTGCCAGCAGACCAGGACAGGGGTCCAATGAGCAGTTCTTC.

The chain carries TRBV10-2 and TRBJ2-1, with D perhaps TRBD1 (6 bases). V lost 0 bases and J lost 7, with 13 bases in between. Germline CDR1 and CDR2: WSHSY and SAAADI. The CDR3 is made up of 15 amino acids. CDR3 in amino acids: CASSESGTGKNEQFF. CDR3 DNA: TGCGCCAGCAGTGAGTCTGGTACAGGGAAGAATGAGCAGTTCTTC.

The rearrangement uses TRBV5-1 and TRBJ1-1; D gene uncertain. This CDR3 region has 14 residues. Germline V gene lookup returns CDR1 SGHRS and CDR2 YFSETQ. The V end lost 0 bases, the J end lost 5 bases, and 11 bases lay between the germline ends. In DNA, the CDR3 is TGCGCCAGCAGCTTGGCTAGCGGGAGAACTGAAGCTTTCTTT. Translated: CASSLASGRTEAFF.

The CDR3 sequence is CASSRLRADPYQETQYF. CDR3 DNA: TGTGCCAGCAGCCGCCTCAGGGCAGACCCGTACCAAGAGACCCAGTACTTC. V gene TRBV14 combines with J gene TRBJ2-5, with a tentative D call TRBD1 (5 bases). Germline V gives CDR1 SGHDN, CDR2 FVKESK. V was cut by 4 bases and J by 0 bases, with 18 bases left in between. The CDR3 runs 17 residues.

The chain has TRBV19 and TRBJ2-3; a weak D match, TRBD1 (6 bases). CDR1 and CDR2 (germline): LNHDA, SQIVND (reference sequence). The V end lost 5 bases, the J end lost 1 base, and 22 bases lay between the germline ends. This CDR3 region has 18 residues. The CDR3 DNA reads as TGTGCCAGTAGTGTTTCCACCTTCGGGGCAGGGGGCACAGATACGCAGTATTTT. It yields the protein CASSVSTFGAGGTDTQYF. The full variable domain, with the rest looked up from reference TRBV19 and TRBJ2-3, is DGGITQSPKYLFRKEGQNVTLSCEQNLNHDAMYWYRQDPGQGLRLIYYSQIVNDFQKGDIAEGYSVSREKKESFPLTVTSAQKNPTAFYLCASSVSTFGAGGTDTQYFGPGTRLTVL.

V usage is TRBV7-2 and J usage is TRBJ2-3, with 11 bases matching TRBD2. The J segment lost 6 bases and the V segment lost 1 base, leaving 9 bases of the junction unmatched. CDR3 size: 17 residues. Germline CDR1 and CDR2: SGHTA and FQGNSA. CDR3 nucleotides: TGTGCCAGCAGCTTAGGAGGGGGACTAGCGGCAGGGGATACGCAGTATTTT. This gives the protein CASSLGGGLAAGDTQYF.

This clone was recorded only once. V is TRBV11-2 and J is TRBJ2-5; D remains unclear. The ends were cut back, 3 bases at V and 2 bases at J, with 13 bases in the middle. This CDR3 has 15 amino acids. The germline V gene encodes CDR1 SGHAT and CDR2 FQNNGV. The CDR3 DNA follows: TGTGCCAGCAGCTTTGGCACAGACGAACAAGAGACCCAGTACTTC. Translating it yields CASSFGTDEQETQYF.

CDR3 loop: CASNGNSPNTGELFF. In DNA form, the CDR3 reads TGTGCCAGCAATGGCAACAGCCCGAACACCGGGGAGCTGTTTTTT. The chain carries TRBV28 and TRBJ2-2; no reliable D call. V was trimmed by 7 bases and J by 0 bases, leaving 12 bases between them. Germline lookup yields CDR1 MDHEN and CDR2 SYDVKM. The CDR3 contains 15 residues.

The chain employs TRBV28 and TRBJ1-4, with 7 positions matching TRBD1. Germline-derived CDR1 and CDR2 are MDHEN and SYDVKM. The CDR3 runs to 15 residues. The J segment lost 7 bases and the V segment lost 5 bases, leaving 10 bases of the junction unmatched. CDR3 sequence reads: CASSARQGVREKLFF. The CDR3 DNA sequence: TGTGCCAGCAGTGCCCGACAGGGAGTCCGTGAAAAACTGTTTTTT.

The rearrangement uses TRBV7-8 and TRBJ2-3; D unclear. CDR1 and CDR2 from the germline V gene are SGHVS and FQNEAQ. V lost 5 bases, J lost 4 bases, and 7 bases lay in between. This CDR3 spans 12 amino acids. The DNA for the CDR3 is TGTGCCAGCAGCCCTCCCGCAGATACGCAGTATTTT. This encodes CASSPPADTQYF. The full variable domain, with the rest looked up from reference TRBV7-8 and TRBJ2-3, is GAGVSQSPRYKVAKRGQDVALRCDPISGHVSLFWYQQALGQGPEFLTYFQNEAQLDKSGLPSDRFFAERPEGSVSTLKIQRTQQEDSAVYLCASSPPADTQYFGPGTRLTVL.